A single sample is the source of the 15 T cell receptor beta chains below, sequenced in a study of blood T cell repertoires in COVID-19. Produced via immunoSEQ multiplex PCR; TCRdb's table is partial and in-frame only. The table has about 200,000 clones, less than 85% seen once. Sequenced sample: PBMCs or T cells enriched from blood (not recorded which). Receptors were obtained from a woman aged 55-70 years with acute COVID-19.

The chain uses TRBV6-5 and TRBJ1-2; D remains unclear. Per the germline V gene, CDR1 is MNHEY and CDR2 is SVGAGI. Trimming took off 4 bases at V and 7 bases at J, with 19 bases between the two ends. The CDR3 is made up of 15 amino acids. In DNA form, the CDR3 reads TGTGCCAGCAGTTGGCGTAAGGAGGGTGGAAGTGGCTACACCTTC. Protein sequence: CASSWRKEGGSGYTF.

Here the CDR3 reads CASSGQDYGYTF. The CDR3 DNA is TGTGCCAGCAGTGGCCAGGACTATGGCTACACCTTC. This chain uses TRBV2 with TRBJ1-2; D remains unclear. Germline CDR1 SNHLY, CDR2 FYNNEI. The CDR3 spans 12 residues. Between the trimmed V and J ends, which lost 4 bases and 3 bases, there was a span of 6 bases.

V gene TRBV18 combines with J gene TRBJ2-1; 12 bases match TRBD1. V dropped 5 bases and J dropped 8; count of bases not matched to a gene: 19. The CDR3 runs 19 residues. Germline V lookup: CDR1 KGHSH, CDR2 LQKENI. The CDR3 sequence is CASSSQSSPGGQGADEQFF. CDR3 in DNA: TGTGCCAGCTCATCCCAATCCAGTCCGGGGGGACAGGGGGCCGATGAGCAGTTCTTC.

V usage is TRBV10-2 and J usage is TRBJ1-1, with 7 bases lining up with TRBD1. The V and J ends lost 6 bases and 3 bases, in that order; junction bases with no gene match: 4. Germline V gene lookup returns CDR1 WSHSY and CDR2 SAAADI. This CDR3 has 13 residues. Here the CDR3 reads CASRPGQYTEAFF. The CDR3 DNA follows: TGCGCCAGCAGGCCGGGACAGTACACTGAAGCTTTCTTT.

The rearrangement links TRBV28 to TRBJ1-2, with D hard to call. V lost 8 bases and J 10 bases, leaving 14 bases between the germline ends. The germline CDR1 and CDR2 sequences are MDHEN and SYDVKM. The CDR3 loop spans 11 amino acids. The CDR3 sequence: CASVDLADYTF. The DNA of the CDR3 is TGTGCCAGCGTCGATCTAGCCGACTACACCTTC.

V is TRBV7-9 and J is TRBJ1-2; TRBD1 matches at 10 bases. V dropped 0 bases and J dropped 6; count of bases not matched to a gene: 4. CDR1 and CDR2 (germline): SEHNR, FQNEAQ (reference sequence). This CDR3 is built from 15 residues. The CDR3 nucleotides read TGTGCCAGCAGCTTAGCTCCCGGGACAGGGGATGGCTACACCTTC. It specifies CASSLAPGTGDGYTF.

The rearrangement joins TRBV29-1 to TRBJ2-1; 9 positions match TRBD2. The CDR3 consists of 18 residues. Germline V gene data show CDR1 as SQVTM and CDR2 as ANQGSEA. Trimming removed 3 bases from V and 0 bases from J; junction bases left unmatched: 12. CDR3 nucleotide sequence: TGCAGCGTTGATGCGGCTAGCGGGATACGGCGCTCCTACAATGAGCAGTTCTTC. This sequence encodes CSVDAASGIRRSYNEQFF.

This chain connects TRBV6-5 to TRBJ2-7; D gene unclear. V shed 7 bases and J shed 4 bases, with 8 bases lying between them. The germline gives CDR1 MNHEY, CDR2 SVGAGI. The CDR3 is 11 residues long. The CDR3 DNA follows: TGTGCCAGCACCTGGGCTTACGAGCAGTACTTC. It is translated as CASTWAYEQYF.

This sequence joins TRBV15 and TRBJ1-1; D is perhaps TRBD1 (5 bases). This CDR3 has 15 amino acids. Germline V gene data show CDR1 as LNHNV and CDR2 as YYDKDF (reference sequence). V was clipped by 6 bases and J by 2 bases, with 16 bases between them. Written as DNA, the CDR3 is TGTGCCACCAGTCGGGGCGGGGCGGGCAACACTGAAGCTTTCTTT. This encodes CATSRGGAGNTEAFF.

This clone was counted a single time. The V call is TRBV5-1, the J call TRBJ1-3; D unclear. The germline CDR1 and CDR2 sequences are SGHRS and YFSETQ. V was cut by 7 bases and J by 1 base, with 12 bases left in between. The CDR3 covers 14 residues. For the CDR3, the DNA is TGCGCCAGCGCTTCGGGTACTTCTGGAAACACCATATATTTT. Protein sequence: CASASGTSGNTIYF. Combining the CDR3 with reference TRBV5-1 and TRBJ1-3 gives the whole variable domain KAGVTQTPRYLIKTRGQQVTLSCSPISGHRSVSWYQQTPGQGLQFLFEYFSETQRNKGNFPGRFSGRQFSNSRSEMNVSTLELGDSALYLCASASGTSGNTIYFGEGSWLTVV.

The chain employs TRBV18 and TRBJ2-1; 8 bases align to TRBD1. The junction had 5 bases not matched to a gene; V was cut back by 0 bases and J by 4 bases. This CDR3 is built from 16 residues. Germline loops: CDR1 KGHSH, CDR2 LQKENI. The CDR3 protein is CASSPPGQGVYNEQFF. The CDR3 DNA is TGTGCCAGCTCACCACCTGGACAGGGCGTGTACAATGAGCAGTTCTTC.

The gene calls are TRBV3-1 (or the pseudogene TRBV3-2) and TRBJ2-7; 9 positions match TRBD2. The germline V gene has CDR1 LGHDT and CDR2 YNNKEL (reference sequence). The CDR3 runs 17 residues. Trimming at V came to 0 bases and at J to 2 bases, leaving 8 bases not matched to a gene. The DNA of the CDR3 is TGTGCCAGCAGCCAAGAAGAGTGGCGGGAGGGCCCCTACGAGCAGTACTTC. Translated: CASSQEEWREGPYEQYF.

This clone came up once. This chain joins TRBV5-1 and TRBJ2-1, with 10 bases aligning to TRBD2. The CDR3 has 14 residues. The germline CDR1 and CDR2 sequences are SGHRS and YFSETQ. The ends lost 5 bases at V and 6 bases at J; junction bases unmatched: 5. The CDR3 nucleotides are TGCGCCAGCAGAGCGGGAGGGCCCGGCAATGAGCAGTTCTTC. Protein product: CASRAGGPGNEQFF.

This clone was seen a single time. The J gene is TRBJ2-5, the V gene TRBV7-2; a weak D match, TRBD1 (6 bases). The V and J ends lost 5 bases and 0 bases respectively, with 16 bases between them. Germline CDR1 SGHTA, CDR2 FQGNSA. The CDR3 covers 16 residues. The CDR3 bases are TGTGCCAGCAGCCCCCAAGACAGGATGTACCAAGAGACCCAGTACTTC. Translated, it gives CASSPQDRMYQETQYF.

This clone appeared a single time. The sample holds other DNA sequences that translate to the same CDR3. The chain links TRBV7-2 to TRBJ2-3, with D uncertain. The length of the CDR3 is 12 residues. Trimming pared 5 bases from V and 2 bases from J, leaving 5 bases between. The germline gives CDR1 SGHTA, CDR2 FQGNSA. The CDR3 nucleotides are TGTGCCAGCAGCCCTTACACAGATACGCAGTATTTT. Its translation: CASSPYTDTQYF.